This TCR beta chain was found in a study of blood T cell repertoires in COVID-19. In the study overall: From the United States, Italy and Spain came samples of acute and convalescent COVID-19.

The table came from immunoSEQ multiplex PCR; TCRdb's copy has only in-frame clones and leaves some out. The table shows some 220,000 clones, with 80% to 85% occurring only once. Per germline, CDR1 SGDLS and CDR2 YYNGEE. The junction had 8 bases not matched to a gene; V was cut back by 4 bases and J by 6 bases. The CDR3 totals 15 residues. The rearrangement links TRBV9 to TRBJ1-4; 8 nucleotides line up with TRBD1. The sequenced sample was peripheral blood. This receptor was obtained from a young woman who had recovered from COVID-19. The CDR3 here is CASSTLTGADEKLFF. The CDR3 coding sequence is TGTGCCAGCAGCACTTTGACAGGGGCGGATGAAAAACTGTTTTTT. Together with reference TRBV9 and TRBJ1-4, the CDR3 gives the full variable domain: DSGVTQTPKHLITATGQRVTLRCSPRSGDLSVYWYQQSLDQGLQFLIQYYNGEERAKGNILERFSAQQFPDLHSELNLSSLELGDSALYFCASSTLTGADEKLFFGSGTQLSVL.